One TCR beta chain is described in this entry. The antigen remains unidentified. TCR beta CDR3 region amplification was performed from RNA transcripts. The study used the HTBI primer set for a first-round RT-PCR of the TCR CDR3. MiXCR, applied by TCRdb to the multiplex PCR reads, yields one record per CDR3 protein. The table records 750,000 to 900,000 distinct CDR3 sequences, roughly 40% of them present only once. In patients aged 18 to 65, hyperthyroidism was newly diagnosed, with duration under 2 months. 8.5 to 10 ml of fresh peripheral blood supplied the PBMCs. The sample originates from a study of T cells in Graves' hyperthyroidism and ophthalmopathy. Study-wide background: Blood was drawn when the patient was first diagnosed and still untreated. Notes on the study in general: Most clonotypes expanded in the thyroid (above 0.001) were also present in blood.

V lost 2 bases to trimming and J lost 4 bases, with 11 bases between them. The CDR3 covers 14 residues. Germline loops: CDR1 ENHRY, CDR2 SYGVKD. Sequenced sample: blood. The receptor's source is a man younger than 30 with Graves' hyperthyroidism. The V call is TRBV10-3, the J call TRBJ1-2, with D uncertain. The CDR3 bases are TGTGCCATCAGTGAGCGGCAGGTCCTCTATGGCTACACCTTC. Protein product: CAISERQVLYGYTF.